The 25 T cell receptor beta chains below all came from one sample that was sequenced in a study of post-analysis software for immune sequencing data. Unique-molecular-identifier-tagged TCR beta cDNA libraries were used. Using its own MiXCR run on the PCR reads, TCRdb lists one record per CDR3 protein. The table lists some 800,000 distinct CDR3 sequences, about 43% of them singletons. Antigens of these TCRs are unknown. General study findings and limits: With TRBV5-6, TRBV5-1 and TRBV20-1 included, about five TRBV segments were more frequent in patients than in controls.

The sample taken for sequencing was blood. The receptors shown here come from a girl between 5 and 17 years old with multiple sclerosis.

The DNA of the CDR3 is TGTGCCAGCAGCTATTCCGGGACAGGGAGCAATGAGCAGTTCTTC. The encoded protein is CASSYSGTGSNEQFF. The chain uses TRBV7-2 and TRBJ2-1; 9 nucleotides line up with TRBD1. The germline V gene encodes CDR1 SGHTA and CDR2 FQGNSA. The CDR3 has 15 residues. V gave up 4 bases and J gave up 6 bases; unmatched junction bases: 7.

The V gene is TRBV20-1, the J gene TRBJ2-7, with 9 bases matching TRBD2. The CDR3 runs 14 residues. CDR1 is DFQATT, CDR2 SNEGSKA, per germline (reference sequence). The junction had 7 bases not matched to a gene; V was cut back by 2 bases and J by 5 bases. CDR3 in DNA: TGCAGTGCTAGAACCCTAGCGGGATCCGACGAGCAGTACTTC. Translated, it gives CSARTLAGSDEQYF.

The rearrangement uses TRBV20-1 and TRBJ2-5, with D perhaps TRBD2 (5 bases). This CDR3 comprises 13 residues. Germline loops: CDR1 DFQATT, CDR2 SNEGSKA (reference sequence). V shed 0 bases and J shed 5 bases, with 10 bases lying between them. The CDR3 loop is CSARDPGMETQYF. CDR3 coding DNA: TGCAGTGCTAGAGATCCGGGGATGGAGACCCAGTACTTC.

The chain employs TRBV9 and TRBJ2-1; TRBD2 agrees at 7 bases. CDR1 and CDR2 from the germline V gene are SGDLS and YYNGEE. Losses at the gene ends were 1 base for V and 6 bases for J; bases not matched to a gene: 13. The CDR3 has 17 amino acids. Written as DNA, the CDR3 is TGTGCCAGCAGCGTATTTCCAGGACTAGGTTATGGCAATGAGCAGTTCTTC. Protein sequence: CASSVFPGLGYGNEQFF.

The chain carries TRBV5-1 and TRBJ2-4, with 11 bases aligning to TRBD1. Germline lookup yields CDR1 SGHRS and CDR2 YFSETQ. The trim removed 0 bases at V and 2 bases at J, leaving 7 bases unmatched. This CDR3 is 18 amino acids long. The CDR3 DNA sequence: TGCGCCAGCAGCTTGGGTCGGACAGGGGGCAATACCAAAAACATTCAGTACTTC. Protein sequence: CASSLGRTGGNTKNIQYF.

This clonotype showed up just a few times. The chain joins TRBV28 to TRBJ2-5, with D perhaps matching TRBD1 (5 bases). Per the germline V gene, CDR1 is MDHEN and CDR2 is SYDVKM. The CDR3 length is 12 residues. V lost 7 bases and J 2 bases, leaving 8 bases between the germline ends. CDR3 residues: CASKGPQETQYF. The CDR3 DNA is TGTGCCAGCAAGGGGCCACAAGAGACCCAGTACTTC.

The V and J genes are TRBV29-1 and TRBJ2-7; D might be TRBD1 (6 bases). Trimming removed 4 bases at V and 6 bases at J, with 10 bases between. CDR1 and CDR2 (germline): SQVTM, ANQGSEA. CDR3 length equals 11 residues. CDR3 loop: CSVVEGVEQYF. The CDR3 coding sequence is TGCAGCGTTGTTGAGGGGGTCGAGCAGTACTTC.

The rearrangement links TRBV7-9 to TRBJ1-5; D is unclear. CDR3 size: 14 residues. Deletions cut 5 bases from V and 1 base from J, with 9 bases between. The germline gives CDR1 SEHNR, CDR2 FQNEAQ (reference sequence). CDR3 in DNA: TGTGCCAGCAGCCCTGACAAGAGCAATCAGCCCCAGCATTTT. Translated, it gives CASSPDKSNQPQHF.

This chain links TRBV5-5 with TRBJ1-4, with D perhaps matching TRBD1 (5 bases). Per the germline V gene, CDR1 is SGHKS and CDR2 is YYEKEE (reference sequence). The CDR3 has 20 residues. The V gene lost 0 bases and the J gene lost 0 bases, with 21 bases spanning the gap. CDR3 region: CASSLVDIPGTAATNEKLFF. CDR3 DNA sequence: TGTGCCAGCAGCTTGGTTGATATTCCCGGGACCGCGGCAACTAATGAAAAACTGTTTTTT.

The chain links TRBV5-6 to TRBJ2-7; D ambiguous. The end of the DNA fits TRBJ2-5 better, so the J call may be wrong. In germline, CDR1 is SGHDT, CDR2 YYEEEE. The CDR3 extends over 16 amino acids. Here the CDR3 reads CASSLGLGGVQETQYF. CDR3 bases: TGTGCCAGCAGCTTGGGGCTGGGTGGGGTCCAAGAGACCCAGTACTTC.

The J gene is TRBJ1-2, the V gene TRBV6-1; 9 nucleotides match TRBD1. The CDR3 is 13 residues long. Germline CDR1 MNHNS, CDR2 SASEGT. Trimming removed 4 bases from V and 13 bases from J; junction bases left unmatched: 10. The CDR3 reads CASSARGGQGPTF. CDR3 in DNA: TGTGCCAGCAGTGCCAGAGGGGGACAGGGCCCCACCTTC.

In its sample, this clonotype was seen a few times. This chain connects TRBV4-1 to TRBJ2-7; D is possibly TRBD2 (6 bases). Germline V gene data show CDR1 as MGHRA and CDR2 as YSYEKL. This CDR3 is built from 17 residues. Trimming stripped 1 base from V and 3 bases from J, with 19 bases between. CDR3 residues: CASSQATIGGASYEQYF. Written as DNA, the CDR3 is TGCGCCAGCAGCCAAGCTACGATCGGGGGAGCAAGCTACGAGCAGTACTTC.

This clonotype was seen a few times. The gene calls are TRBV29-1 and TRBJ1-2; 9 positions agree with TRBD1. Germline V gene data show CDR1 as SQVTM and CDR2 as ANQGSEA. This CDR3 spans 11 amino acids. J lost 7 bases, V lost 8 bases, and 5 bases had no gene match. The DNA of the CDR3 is TGCAGCTTCCGGGACAGGGTTGGCTACACCTTC. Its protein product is CSFRDRVGYTF. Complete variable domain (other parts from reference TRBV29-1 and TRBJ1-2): SAVISQKPSRDICQRGTSLTIQCQVDSQVTMMFWYRQQPGQSLTLIATANQGSEATYESGFVIDKFPISRPNLTFSTLTVSNMSPEDSSIYLCSFRDRVGYTFGSGTRLTVV.

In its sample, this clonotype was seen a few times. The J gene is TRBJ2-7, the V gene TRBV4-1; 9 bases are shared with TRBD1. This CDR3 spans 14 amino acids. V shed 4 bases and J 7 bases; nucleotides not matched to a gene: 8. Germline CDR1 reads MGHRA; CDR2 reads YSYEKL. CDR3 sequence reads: CASSLNRGQREQYF. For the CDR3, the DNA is TGCGCCAGCAGCCTAAACAGGGGGCAACGGGAGCAGTACTTC.

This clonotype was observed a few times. The CDR3 sequence is CASAGTSVSQETQYF. The CDR3 nucleotides read TGTGCCAGCGCCGGGACTAGCGTCTCCCAAGAGACCCAGTACTTC. This sequence joins TRBV6-1 and TRBJ2-5, with 10 nucleotides matching TRBD2. The germline gives CDR1 MNHNS, CDR2 SASEGT. The J segment lost 1 base and the V segment lost 8 bases, leaving 7 bases of the junction unmatched. CDR3 length: 15 amino acids.

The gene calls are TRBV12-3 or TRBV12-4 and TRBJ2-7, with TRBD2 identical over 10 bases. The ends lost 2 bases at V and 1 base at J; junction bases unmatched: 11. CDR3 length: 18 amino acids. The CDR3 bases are TGTGCCAGCAGTTTAAGGCTAACTAGCGGGACTGATTCCTACGAGCAGTACTTC. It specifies CASSLRLTSGTDSYEQYF.

CDR3 sequence: CASRAVADTQYF. Written as DNA, the CDR3 is TGTGCCAGCAGAGCAGTAGCAGATACGCAGTATTTT. The chain recombines TRBV12-3 or TRBV12-4 with TRBJ2-3; no reliable D call. Trimming removed 6 bases at V and 4 bases at J, with 8 bases between. The CDR3 spans 12 residues.

The CDR3 DNA reads as TGTGCCAGCAGTTTAACAGGGGCCCGAGGAGAGACCCAGTACTTC. This translates into CASSLTGARGETQYF. The chain is built from TRBV12-3 or TRBV12-4 and TRBJ2-5; TRBD1 matches 7 bases. Losses at the gene ends were 2 bases for V and 4 bases for J; bases not matched to a gene: 7. The CDR3 covers 15 residues.

The CDR3 DNA reads as TGTGCCAGCAGTGAAGTTCCAGGGGCGATAGAAAGACAGAGGTCTAACTATGGCTACACCTTC. This codes for CASSEVPGAIERQRSNYGYTF. The chain links TRBV6-1 to TRBJ1-2; D might be TRBD1 (6 bases). V gave up 1 base and J gave up 0 bases, with 27 bases separating them. The CDR3 consists of 21 residues. Germline loops: CDR1 MNHNS, CDR2 SASEGT.

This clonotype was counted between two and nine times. In DNA form, the CDR3 reads TGCAGTGCTAGAGATGGAGTGGCGGGAGTAACGTTGTATGAGCAGTTCTTC. It translates to CSARDGVAGVTLYEQFF. The chain has TRBV20-1 and TRBJ2-1; 7 bases map to TRBD2. Germline CDR1 DFQATT, CDR2 SNEGSKA (reference sequence). J was trimmed by 8 bases and V by 0 bases; bases with no gene match: 16. The CDR3 loop spans 17 amino acids.

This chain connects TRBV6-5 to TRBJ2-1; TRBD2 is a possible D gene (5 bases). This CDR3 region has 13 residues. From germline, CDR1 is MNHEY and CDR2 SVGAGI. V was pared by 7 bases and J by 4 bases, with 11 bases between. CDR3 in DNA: TGTGCCAGCAACAGCGGCGTTTACAATGAGCAGTTCTTC. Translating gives CASNSGVYNEQFF.

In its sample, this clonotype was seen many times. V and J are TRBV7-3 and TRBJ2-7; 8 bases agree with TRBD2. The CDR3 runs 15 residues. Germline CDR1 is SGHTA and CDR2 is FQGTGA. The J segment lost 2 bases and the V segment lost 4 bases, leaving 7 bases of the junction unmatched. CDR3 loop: CASSSGTRGAYEQYF. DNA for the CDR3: TGTGCCAGCAGCTCCGGGACTAGGGGGGCCTACGAGCAGTACTTC.

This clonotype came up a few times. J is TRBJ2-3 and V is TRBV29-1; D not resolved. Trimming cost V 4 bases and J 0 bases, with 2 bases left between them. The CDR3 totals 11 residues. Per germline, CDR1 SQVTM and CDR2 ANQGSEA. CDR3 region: CSVASTDTQYF. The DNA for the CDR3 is TGCAGCGTTGCCAGCACAGATACGCAGTATTTT.

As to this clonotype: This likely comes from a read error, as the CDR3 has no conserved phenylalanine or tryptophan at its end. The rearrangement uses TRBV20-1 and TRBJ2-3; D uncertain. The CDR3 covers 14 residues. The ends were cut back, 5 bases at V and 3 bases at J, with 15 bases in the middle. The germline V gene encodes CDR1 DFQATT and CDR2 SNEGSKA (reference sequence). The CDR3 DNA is TGCAGTGCTCCCTGGCCTCTGGTGACAGATACGCAGTATGTT. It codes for CSAPWPLVTDTQYV.

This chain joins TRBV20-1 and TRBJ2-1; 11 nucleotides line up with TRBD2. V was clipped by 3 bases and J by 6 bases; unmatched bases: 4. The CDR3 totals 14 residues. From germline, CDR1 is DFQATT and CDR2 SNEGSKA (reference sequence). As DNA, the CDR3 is TGCAGTGCTAGCGGGACTAGCGGATTCAATGAGCAGTTCTTC. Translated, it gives CSASGTSGFNEQFF.